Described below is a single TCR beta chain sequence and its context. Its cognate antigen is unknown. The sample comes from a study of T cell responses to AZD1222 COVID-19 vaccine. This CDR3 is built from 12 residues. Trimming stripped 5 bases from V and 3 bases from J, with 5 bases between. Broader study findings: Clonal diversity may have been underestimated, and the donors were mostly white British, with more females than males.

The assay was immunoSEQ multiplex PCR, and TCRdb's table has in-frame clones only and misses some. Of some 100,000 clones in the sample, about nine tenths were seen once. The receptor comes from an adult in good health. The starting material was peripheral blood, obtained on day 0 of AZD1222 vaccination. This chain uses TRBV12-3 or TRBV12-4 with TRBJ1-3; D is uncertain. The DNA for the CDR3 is TGTGCCAGCAGTCGATATGGAAACACCATATATTTT. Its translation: CASSRYGNTIYF.